The clone carrying this T cell receptor (beta chain) appeared a few times. As the template, RNA transcripts were used to amplify TCR beta CDR3 regions. HTBI primers served in a first-round RT-PCR, which a second-round multiplex PCR followed. TCRdb independently ran MiXCR on the multiplex PCR reads; one entry per CDR3 protein. The sample lists almost 750,000 distinct CDR3 sequences, 40% occurring once. This sample was taken from a study of Graves' ophthalmopathy and Graves' hyperthyroidism. The CDR3 sequence is 15 residues long. V was clipped by 5 bases and J by 4 bases; unmatched bases: 10. Per germline, CDR1 SEHNR and CDR2 FQNEAQ (reference sequence).

The V gene is TRBV7-9, the J gene TRBJ1-2; 7 bases agree with TRBD1. This TCR was sampled from an adult man with Graves' ophthalmopathy. Material: peripheral blood. DNA for the CDR3: TGTGCCAGCAGCGCCCGGGACAGCTATATCTATGGCTACACCTTC. It translates to CASSARDSYIYGYTF.